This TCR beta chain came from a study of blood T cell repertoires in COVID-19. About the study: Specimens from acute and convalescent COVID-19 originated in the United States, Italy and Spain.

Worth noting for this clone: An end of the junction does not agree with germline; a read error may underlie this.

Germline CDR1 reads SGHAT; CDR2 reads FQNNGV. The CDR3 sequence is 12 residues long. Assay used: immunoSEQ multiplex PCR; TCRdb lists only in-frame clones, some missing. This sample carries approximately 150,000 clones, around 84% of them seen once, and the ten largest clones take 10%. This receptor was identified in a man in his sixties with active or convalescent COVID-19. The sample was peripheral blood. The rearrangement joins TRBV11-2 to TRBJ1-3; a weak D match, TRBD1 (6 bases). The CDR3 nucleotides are TGTGCCAGCAGCTCCAGGGGCGGCGGCGAAAAATTT. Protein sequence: CASSSRGGGEKF.